Presented here are 27 T cell receptor beta chains from one specimen sequenced in a study of shared clonotypes between healthy human individuals (dated by TCRdb to the early 2020s). The library was made by the immunoSEQ multiplex PCR assay. TCRdb took this table from immuneACCESS and kept in-frame rearrangements with V and J called. Such tables lack part of the clones; where checked against another copy, unresolved V genes explain under half of the gap, and the rest is unexplained. The table for this sample lists some 2.4 million clones; 93% of them were counted only once. Together, the top ten hold around 0.4% of the sample. The material sequenced was naive CD4+ T cells from PBMCs. The sample's cell subset or site label is to be understood as: CD45RA+ positively selected. The origin of the receptors is a man aged 18 to 29 in good health. Some clones in this sample may be carry-over from other donors' samples.

V gene TRBV28 combines with J gene TRBJ2-3; unclear D gene. The CDR3 contains 14 residues. Trimming stripped 6 bases from V and 7 bases from J, with 17 bases between. The germline V gene has CDR1 MDHEN and CDR2 SYDVKM. As DNA, the CDR3 is TGTGCCAGCAGCCCCGGTTCTTTTAGGTATACGCAGTATTTT. It translates to CASSPGSFRYTQYF.

The genes are TRBV5-1 and TRBJ2-1, with a possible D match to TRBD2 (6 bases). The CDR3 sequence is 16 residues long. Germline CDR1 is SGHRS and CDR2 is YFSETQ. The germline V and J ends were trimmed by 4 bases and 7 bases, with 21 bases remaining between them. In DNA, the CDR3 is TGCGCCAGCAGCGTCCCTAGCGCCACTAAGGGGAATGAGCAGTTCTTC. Amino acids: CASSVPSATKGNEQFF.

This clone was seen a handful of times. This CDR3 is also generated by other DNA sequences in the sample. V usage is TRBV18 and J usage is TRBJ1-1, with D hard to call. Trimming took off 6 bases at V and 1 base at J, with 12 bases between the two ends. The CDR3 is 14 residues long. Germline V gene sequence: CDR1 KGHSH, CDR2 LQKENI. The CDR3 DNA follows: TGTGCCAGCTCGGTCCTTGGTGGGAACACTGAAGCTTTCTTT. Translation: CASSVLGGNTEAFF.

The V gene is TRBV7-2, the J gene TRBJ2-3; D is ambiguous. V lost 2 bases, J lost 4 bases, and 16 bases lay in between. The V gene's germline CDR1 is SGHTA and CDR2 FQGNSA. This CDR3 spans 16 amino acids. CDR3 sequence (DNA): TGTGCCAGCAGCTTAAGGGCAGTCGCGAGCGCAGATACGCAGTATTTT. It encodes CASSLRAVASADTQYF.

As concerns this clone: Other DNA sequences in this specimen translate into the identical CDR3. V and J are TRBV30 and TRBJ2-7; D is unclear. The CDR3 has 12 residues. From germline, CDR1 is GTSNPN and CDR2 SVGIG (reference sequence). Trimming removed 1 base at V and 1 base at J, with 5 bases between. CDR3 DNA: TGTGCCTGGAGTGGGGGTTCCTACGAGCAGTACTTC. It encodes CAWSGGSYEQYF.

The J gene is TRBJ1-2, the V gene TRBV18; tentative D call: TRBD1 (6 bases). V dropped 3 bases and J dropped 4 bases, with 18 bases sitting between them. The CDR3 has 16 amino acids. Germline CDR1 reads KGHSH; CDR2 reads LQKENI. CDR3 sequence reads: CASSPTAGETGYGYTF. Here the CDR3 DNA reads TGTGCCAGCTCACCCACTGCAGGGGAGACGGGCTATGGCTACACCTTC.

This clone was seen only once. The DNA of the CDR3 is TGTGCCAGCAGCTTAAACACGAACTATGGCTACACCTTC. Amino acids: CASSLNTNYGYTF. The J gene is TRBJ1-2, the V gene TRBV7-2; D gene unclear. The CDR3 is 13 amino acids. Germline lookup yields CDR1 SGHTA and CDR2 FQGNSA. Trimming removed 2 bases at V and 2 bases at J, with 6 bases between.

The rearrangement joins TRBV28 to TRBJ2-7; D gene ambiguous. Trimming removed 6 bases at V and 1 base at J, with 7 bases between. Germline CDR1 and CDR2: MDHEN and SYDVKM. The CDR3 contains 12 residues. The CDR3 protein is CASRTVSYEQYF. CDR3 bases: TGTGCCAGCAGAACGGTTTCCTACGAGCAGTACTTC.

Note on this clone: At one end, the junction sequence differs from germline, possibly due to a read error. The chain links TRBV15 to TRBJ2-1, with 7 bases fitting TRBD2. CDR1 LNHNV and CDR2 YYDKDF come from the germline V gene (reference sequence). This CDR3 spans 15 amino acids. The CDR3 loop is CATRRGLWGGNEQFF. As DNA, the CDR3 is TGTGCCACCAGAAGAGGACTCTGGGGGGGCAATGAGCAGTTCTTC.

Details on this clone: The sample contains more than one DNA sequence encoding this CDR3. The chain carries TRBV7-9 and TRBJ2-2; TRBD2 agrees at 7 bases. Trimming removed 5 bases from V and 4 bases from J; junction bases left unmatched: 4. Germline CDR1 SEHNR, CDR2 FQNEAQ (reference sequence). The CDR3 is made up of 14 amino acids. The CDR3 loop reads CASSPPGGTGELFF. The CDR3 region has the DNA TGTGCCAGCAGCCCGCCGGGGGGCACCGGGGAGCTGTTTTTT.

Concerning this clone: One end of the junction does not line up with germline, which may come from a read error. CDR3 protein: CARSFSWDTSGLGGF. The CDR3 nucleotides read TGTGCCAGAAGCTTCAGTTGGGACACTAGCGGGTTAGGAGGCTTC. The genes are TRBV5-3 and TRBJ2-4; TRBD2 matches 9 bases. TRBV5-3 is labeled an ORF, and its function is uncertain. This CDR3 is 15 amino acids long.

V and J are TRBV9 and TRBJ2-1; D is tentatively TRBD1 or TRBD2 (5 bases each). The V end was cut by 0 bases, the J end by 7 bases, with 8 bases between. From germline, CDR1 is SGDLS and CDR2 YYNGEE. The CDR3 is made up of 13 amino acids. The DNA for the CDR3 is TGTGCCAGCAGCGTAGATGAGGGGAATGAGCAGTTCTTC. Translating gives CASSVDEGNEQFF.

The gene calls are TRBV4-2 and TRBJ1-5; 7 bases align to TRBD1. The CDR3 runs 17 residues. Looked up from germline, CDR1 is LGHNA and CDR2 is YNFKEQ. Trimming took 3 bases from V and 0 from J; bases not matched to a gene: 8. This CDR3 is CASSQAVGTDSNQPQHF. CDR3 sequence (DNA): TGTGCCAGCAGCCAGGCGGTGGGGACAGATAGCAATCAGCCCCAGCATTTT.

With regard to this clone: The sample holds other DNA sequences that translate to the same CDR3. V and J are TRBV5-1 and TRBJ2-3; D remains ambiguous. The germline V gene encodes CDR1 SGHRS and CDR2 YFSETQ. V lost 0 bases, J lost 5 bases, and 7 bases lay in between. The CDR3 has 13 residues. Here the CDR3 DNA reads TGCGCCAGCAGCTTGGGATCGCAAGATACGCAGTATTTT. Translation: CASSLGSQDTQYF. Supplemented by reference TRBV5-1 and TRBJ2-3, the full variable domain reads KAGVTQTPRYLIKTRGQQVTLSCSPISGHRSVSWYQQTPGQGLQFLFEYFSETQRNKGNFPGRFSGRQFSNSRSEMNVSTLELGDSALYLCASSLGSQDTQYFGPGTRLTVL.

The V call is TRBV19, the J call TRBJ2-1; D might be TRBD1 (7 bases). V shed 2 bases and J shed 12 bases, with 20 bases lying between them. The germline CDR1 and CDR2 sequences are LNHDA and SQIVND (reference sequence). The CDR3 has 15 amino acids. The CDR3, as DNA: TGTGCCAGTAGTATAACAGCGGGCCTCCCAGGGGGGCAGTTCTTC. This sequence encodes CASSITAGLPGGQFF.

The chain uses TRBV5-5 and TRBJ2-1; D unclear. The CDR3 has 13 residues. Trimming took off 4 bases at V and 15 bases at J, with 20 bases between the two ends. Germline CDR1 reads SGHKS; CDR2 reads YYEKEE (reference sequence). CDR3 in amino acids: CASSGGPQVYAFF. The CDR3 nucleotides are TGTGCCAGCAGCGGCGGACCCCAGGTGTATGCGTTCTTC. The variable domain in full, completed from reference TRBV5-5 and TRBJ2-1, reads DAGVTQSPTHLIKTRGQQVTLRCSPISGHKSVSWYQQVLGQGPQFIFQYYEKEERGRGNFPDRFSARQFPNYSSELNVNALLLGDSALYLCASSGGPQVYAFFGPGTRLTVL.

Comment on this clone: The sample has other DNA sequences that encode this CDR3 too. The chain links TRBV10-3 to TRBJ2-7; 12 bases match TRBD2. The germline V gene has CDR1 ENHRY and CDR2 SYGVKD. Trimming removed 6 bases from V and 1 base from J; junction bases left unmatched: 1. The CDR3 is made up of 14 amino acids. The DNA of the CDR3 is TGTGCCATCAGCGGACTAGCGGGATCCTACGAGCAGTACTTC. Its translation is CAISGLAGSYEQYF.

V usage is TRBV7-6 and J usage is TRBJ2-2, with a possible D match to TRBD1 (6 bases). V shed 5 bases and J shed 1 base, with 14 bases lying between them. Germline V gene sequence: CDR1 SGHVS, CDR2 FNYEAQ. The CDR3 consists of 16 residues. Here the CDR3 DNA reads TGTGCCAGCAGCCCAAGCTGGGGGCGGAACACCGGGGAGCTGTTTTTT. It encodes CASSPSWGRNTGELFF. Supplemented by reference TRBV7-6 and TRBJ2-2, the full variable domain reads GAGVSQSPRYKVTKRGQDVALRCDPISGHVSLYWYRQALGQGPEFLTYFNYEAQQDKSGLPNDRFSAERPEGSISTLTIQRTEQRDSAMYRCASSPSWGRNTGELFFGEGSRLTVL.

A single count supports this clone. The V gene is TRBV4-3, the J gene TRBJ2-3, with D tentatively TRBD1 or TRBD2 (5 bases each). CDR1 and CDR2 from the germline V gene are LGHNA and YSLEER. There are 16 residues in the CDR3. V gave up 1 base and J gave up 0 bases, with 11 bases separating them. The CDR3 sequence: CASSQVWGGSTDTQYF. Written as DNA, the CDR3 is TGCGCCAGCAGCCAAGTGTGGGGCGGGAGCACAGATACGCAGTATTTT.

This rearrangement joins TRBV7-8 to TRBJ2-7; D call uncertain. Trimming left V 3 bases short and J 0 bases short, with 9 bases between. CDR3 size: 14 residues. The germline CDR1 and CDR2 sequences are SGHVS and FQNEAQ. CDR3 loop: CASSFQRLSYEQYF. In nucleotides, the CDR3 is TGTGCCAGCAGCTTCCAGAGACTCTCCTACGAGCAGTACTTC.

V gene TRBV11-2 combines with J gene TRBJ1-2; D ambiguous. The CDR3 spans 15 residues. Trimming left V 3 bases short and J 8 bases short, with 19 bases between. The germline V gene encodes CDR1 SGHAT and CDR2 FQNNGV. Written as DNA, the CDR3 is TGTGCCAGCAGCTTCCGATATACACAGCCATGGGGCTACACCTTC. Translating it yields CASSFRYTQPWGYTF.

J is TRBJ2-6 and V is TRBV9; D ambiguous. This CDR3 comprises 18 residues. Germline values: CDR1 SGDLS, CDR2 YYNGEE. With 3 bases removed from V and 0 bases from J, the gap between germline ends came to 16 bases. The CDR3 DNA reads TGTGCCAGCAGCGCATTCGAAAACCTCGACTCTGGGGCCAACGTCCTGACTTTC. Amino acids: CASSAFENLDSGANVLTF.

The chain combines TRBV2 with TRBJ2-1; 8 bases are shared with TRBD1. The J segment lost 2 bases and the V segment lost 4 bases, leaving 10 bases of the junction unmatched. This CDR3 comprises 17 residues. Looked up from germline, CDR1 is SNHLY and CDR2 is FYNNEI. Written as DNA, the CDR3 is TGTGCCAGCAGTGGCGACAGGGGTGGCGGCCCCTACAATGAGCAGTTCTTC. Amino acid sequence: CASSGDRGGGPYNEQFF.

The rearrangement links TRBV6-1 to TRBJ2-5; D possibly uses TRBD1 or TRBD2 (6 bases each). The CDR3 contains 14 residues. Germline lookup yields CDR1 MNHNS and CDR2 SASEGT. V was shortened by 7 bases and J by 5 bases, with 17 bases between the two germline ends. DNA of the CDR3: TGTGCCAGCATCCGAGGGGGGACTCGGGAGACCCAGTACTTC. Its protein product is CASIRGGTRETQYF.

The chain recombines TRBV14 with TRBJ2-5; 7 nucleotides agree with TRBD1. CDR3 length: 13 residues. Germline V CDR1 and CDR2: SGHDN, FVKESK. J gave up 2 bases and V 4 bases, and 1 base lay outside the gene matches. The CDR3 DNA is TGTGCCAGCAGCCTGGACAGGCAAGAGACCCAGTACTTC. Translation gives CASSLDRQETQYF.

The chain is built from TRBV2 and TRBJ2-1; possible D gene TRBD2, 5 bases. The germline V gene has CDR1 SNHLY and CDR2 FYNNEI. The CDR3 is 13 residues long. V was clipped by 10 bases and J by 8 bases, with 18 bases between them. Here the CDR3 reads CATRLLTPHEQFF. For the CDR3, the DNA is TGTGCCACCCGACTACTCACCCCCCATGAGCAGTTCTTC.

The chain is built from TRBV7-9 and TRBJ2-5, with 10 bases identical to TRBD2. With 1 base clipped from V and 4 bases from J, the junction kept 9 bases outside the gene matches. The CDR3 consists of 17 residues. Per the germline V gene, CDR1 is SEHNR and CDR2 is FQNEAQ (reference sequence). The CDR3 nucleotides are TGTGCCAGCAGCTTAGGCGTCCTAGCGGGGGCCGGAGAGACCCAGTACTTC. Its protein product is CASSLGVLAGAGETQYF.